The rows below give T cell receptor beta chains drawn from one sample of a study of shared clonotypes between healthy human individuals. Some clones are missing from TCRdb's copy, which holds only in-frame ones; the method was immunoSEQ multiplex PCR. Among about 1.1 million clones, 70% to 80% were seen once, and the ten largest hold 0.89%. Material for sequencing was memory CD4+ T cells from PBMCs. These receptors were collected from a man younger than 35 in good health. Some clones in this sample may be carry-over from other donors' samples. Each CDR3 is given with its conserved first and last residue. The D gene is left open where the match is weak. The size of a clone is reported for some rows only, either as once, few or many, or as a class for expanded clones.

cdr3_length	v_call	clone_size	d_call	j_call	cdr3_aa	cdr3_nt
13	TRBV7-3	many	-	TRBJ2-2	CASSRTSTGELFF	TGTGCCAGCAGCCGCACTAGCACCGGGGAGCTGTTTTTT
13	TRBV30	-	-	TRBJ2-7	CAWGSGPPYEQYF	TGTGCCTGGGGCTCAGGGCCCCCTTACGAGCAGTACTTC
16	TRBV5-8	once	-	TRBJ2-5	CASSPLQGGIVETQYF	TGTGCCAGCAGCCCCCTCCAGGGGGGTATAGTAGAGACCCAGTACTTC
13	TRBV10-2	-	TRBD1	TRBJ2-7	CASSRDRTYEQYF	TGCGCCAGCAGTAGGGACAGGACCTACGAGCAGTACTTC
12	TRBV29-1	-	-	TRBJ1-1	CSVEVVNTEAFF	TGCAGCGTTGAGGTCGTGAACACTGAAGCTTTCTTT
12	TRBV11-2	-	-	TRBJ1-1	CASSLGRAGTFF	TGTGCCAGCAGCTTAGGGAGGGCCGGAACTTTCTTT
14	TRBV4-2	-	-	TRBJ1-1	CASSQVQMNTEAFF	TGTGCCAGCAGCCAAGTACAAATGAACACTGAAGCTTTCTTT
12	TRBV2	-	-	TRBJ1-2	CASSEQYDGYTF	TGTGCCAGCAGTGAACAGTATGATGGCTACACCTTC
16	TRBV25-1	-	TRBD2	TRBJ2-1	CASSEWVAGGPSEQFF	TGTGCCAGCAGTGAATGGGTAGCGGGAGGGCCCAGTGAGCAGTTCTTC
13	TRBV5-5	-	-	TRBJ2-2	CASSLRDTGELFF	TGTGCCAGCAGCTTGCGAGACACCGGGGAGCTGTTTTTT
14	TRBV2	-	-	TRBJ1-2	CASTPGEGNYGYTF	TGTGCCAGCACCCCGGGGGAGGGGAACTATGGCTACACCTTC
13	TRBV9	-	-	TRBJ1-2	CASSDESSRGYTF	TGTGCCAGCAGCGATGAGTCCTCGCGTGGCTACACCTTC
16	TRBV5-1	-	TRBD2	TRBJ2-3	CASSRETSGRIDTQYF	TGCGCCAGCAGCCGGGAGACTAGCGGGAGAATAGATACGCAGTATTTT
15	TRBV5-1	-	TRBD2	TRBJ2-3	CASSLETSVKDTQYF	TGCGCCAGCAGCTTGGAGACTAGCGTAAAAGATACGCAGTATTTT
12	TRBV14	many	-	TRBJ1-2	CASSPGNIGYTF	TGTGCCAGCAGCCCAGGGAACATTGGCTACACCTTC
16	TRBV6-6	-	TRBD1	TRBJ1-3	CASSYGVRGHGNTIYF	TGTGCCAGCAGTTACGGGGTCAGGGGGCACGGAAACACCATATATTTT
16	TRBV5-1	-	TRBD2	TRBJ2-3	CASSPTSGRSTDTQYF	TGCGCCAGCAGCCCGACTAGCGGGAGAAGCACAGATACGCAGTATTTT
15	TRBV18	-	-	TRBJ1-3	CASSPNTGGGNTIYF	TGTGCCAGCTCACCGAACACAGGCGGCGGAAACACCATATATTTT
13	TRBV29-1	few	TRBD1	TRBJ1-1	CSVEGQGRAEAFF	TGCAGCGTTGAAGGACAGGGAAGGGCTGAAGCTTTCTTT
15	TRBV7-2	-	TRBD1	TRBJ2-7	CASSHDRARAYEQYF	TGTGCCAGCAGCCACGACAGGGCCCGAGCCTATGAGCAGTACTTC
15	TRBV9	-	TRBD2	TRBJ2-1	CASSVATSGGVEQFF	TGTGCCAGCAGCGTAGCGACTAGCGGGGGGGTTGAGCAGTTCTTC
12	TRBV5-6	-	-	TRBJ1-2	CASSPNRVGYTF	TGTGCCAGCAGCCCAAACAGGGTTGGCTACACCTTC
14	TRBV27	few	TRBD1	TRBJ1-2	CASSPGDRVYGYTF	TGTGCCAGCAGTCCAGGGGACAGGGTCTATGGCTACACCTTC
13	TRBV6-5	once	TRBD1	TRBJ1-4	CATGSDRGRKLFF	TGTGCCACCGGAAGCGACAGGGGTAGAAAACTGTTTTTT
16	TRBV7-2	-	TRBD2	TRBJ2-1	CASSLTGLAGGHEQFF	TGTGCCAGCAGCTTAACAGGCCTAGCGGGAGGCCATGAGCAGTTCTTC
15	TRBV5-1	-	-	TRBJ2-7	CASSPRPGASAEQYF	TGCGCCAGCAGCCCCCGCCCGGGTGCGTCAGCCGAGCAGTACTTC
14	TRBV10-3	-	-	TRBJ2-3	CAISDRTGTDTQYF	TGTGCCATCAGTGATAGAACAGGGACAGATACGCAGTATTTT
16	TRBV7-9	-	TRBD1	TRBJ2-7	CASSQPGQGGSYEQYF	TGTGCCAGCAGCCAACCCGGACAGGGGGGATCCTACGAGCAGTACTTC
12	TRBV19	once	TRBD1	TRBJ1-1	CASSAYRGLAFF	TGTGCCAGTAGTGCATACAGGGGGCTAGCTTTCTTT
14	TRBV7-9	-	-	TRBJ1-2	CASSLGGLNYGYTF	TGTGCCAGCAGCTTAGGGGGACTTAACTATGGCTACACCTTC
12	TRBV30	-	-	TRBJ2-5	CAWSTGVETQYF	TGTGCCTGGAGCACTGGGGTTGAGACCCAGTACTTC
16	TRBV9	-	-	TRBJ1-4	CASSVAFGRAPEKLFF	TGTGCCAGCAGCGTAGCTTTCGGCAGGGCCCCGGAAAAACTGTTTTTT
14	TRBV10-2	-	TRBD1	TRBJ2-7	CASSGDRGSYEQYF	TGCGCCAGCAGCGGGGACAGGGGCTCCTACGAGCAGTACTTC
14	TRBV6-6	-	-	TRBJ1-5	CASSYSGGVQPQHF	TGTGCCAGCAGTTACTCGGGGGGCGTTCAGCCCCAGCATTTT
14	TRBV29-1	many	TRBD1	TRBJ1-4	CSVGRDSPAGKLFF	TGCAGCGTTGGGCGGGACAGCCCAGCGGGAAAACTGTTTTTT
15	TRBV28	-	TRBD2	TRBJ2-1	CASSFRLAGVNEQFF	TGTGCCAGCAGTTTTCGACTAGCGGGGGTCAATGAGCAGTTCTTC
15	TRBV4-1	-	-	TRBJ1-4	CASSQDLDRNEKLFF	TGCGCCAGCAGCCAAGATCTGGACCGAAATGAAAAACTGTTTTTT
16	TRBV28	-	-	TRBJ2-7	CASSLAGPIRGYEQYF	TGTGCCAGCAGTTTAGCCGGGCCCATAAGAGGCTACGAGCAGTACTTC
14	TRBV6-6	-	TRBD1	TRBJ2-1	CASSPGQGRNEQFF	TGTGCCAGCAGTCCGGGACAGGGACGAAATGAGCAGTTCTTC
14	TRBV6-1	-	TRBD2	TRBJ2-3	CASRQREVADTQYF	TGTGCCAGCAGACAGCGGGAGGTTGCAGATACGCAGTATTTT
15	TRBV5-6	-	-	TRBJ2-6	CASSLEGAGANVLTF	TGTGCCAGCAGCTTGGAAGGGGCTGGGGCCAACGTCCTGACTTTC
14	TRBV29-1	-	TRBD1	TRBJ2-7	CSVDPGQGAYEQYF	TGCAGCGTTGACCCGGGACAGGGTGCCTACGAGCAGTACTTC
15	TRBV19	few	-	TRBJ2-2	CASSINSRNTGELFF	TGTGCCAGTAGTATAAACTCTAGAAACACCGGGGAGCTGTTTTTT
16	TRBV2	-	TRBD2	TRBJ2-5	CASNGGLAGVGETQYF	TGTGCCAGCAACGGGGGACTAGCGGGAGTAGGGGAGACCCAGTACTTC
16	TRBV6-5	many	TRBD2	TRBJ2-7	CASSYQGTSGPYEQYF	TGTGCCAGCAGTTACCAAGGGACTAGCGGACCCTACGAGCAGTACTTC
14	TRBV6-7	-	-	TRBJ1-5	CASSGTSLNQPQHF	TGTGCCAGCAGTGGGACCTCCCTCAATCAGCCCCAGCATTTT
14	TRBV5-4	once	-	TRBJ2-5	CASSFGGRPETQYF	TGTGCCAGCAGCTTTGGGGGGCGCCCAGAGACCCAGTACTTC
17	TRBV27	-	-	TRBJ1-1	CASSLGPHRPTYTEAFF	TGTGCCAGCAGTTTGGGGCCCCACAGGCCCACGTACACTGAAGCTTTCTTT
14	TRBV6-5	-	-	TRBJ1-2	CASTLRGRGDGYTF	TGTGCCAGCACCCTTAGGGGTCGGGGGGATGGCTACACCTTC
17	TRBV18	-	TRBD1	TRBJ1-5	CASSPTHRGRSNQPQHF	TGTGCCAGCTCACCTACCCACAGGGGGAGAAGCAATCAGCCCCAGCATTTT
14	TRBV30	once	-	TRBJ2-7	CAWSPDTYSYEQYF	TGTGCCTGGAGCCCCGACACGTACAGTTACGAGCAGTACTTC
15	TRBV9	-	TRBD2	TRBJ2-1	CASSLLAGGYNEQFF	TGTGCCAGCAGCTTACTAGCGGGAGGCTACAATGAGCAGTTCTTC
13	TRBV28	-	-	TRBJ2-1	CASSLLTYNEQFF	TGTGCCAGCAGTTTGCTCACATACAATGAGCAGTTCTTC
12	TRBV2	-	TRBD1	TRBJ2-7	CASRATGNEQYF	TGTGCCAGCAGGGCGACAGGGAACGAGCAGTACTTC
10	TRBV6-6	-	-	TRBJ1-2	CASSSRQTYF	TGTGCCAGCAGTTCCCGACAGACCTACTTC
16	TRBV4-1	-	TRBD2	TRBJ2-3	CASSQEGLAGADTQYF	TGCGCCAGCAGCCAAGAGGGACTAGCGGGAGCAGATACGCAGTATTTT
16	TRBV28	-	TRBD1	TRBJ1-2	CASSLGGQGAMNGYTF	TGTGCCAGCAGTTTAGGGGGACAGGGCGCAATGAATGGCTACACCTTC
14	TRBV5-1	-	-	TRBJ2-1	CASSLAPPNNEQFF	TGCGCCAGCAGCTTGGCCCCGCCGAACAATGAGCAGTTCTTC
15	TRBV5-1	-	TRBD1	TRBJ2-2	CASRSGGLYERELFF	TGCGCCAGCAGATCAGGGGGCCTATATGAAAGGGAGCTGTTTTTT